This T cell receptor (beta chain) was captured by sequencing in a study of blood T cell repertoires in COVID-19. Study-level information: Samples came from the United States, Italy and Spain, spanning acute and convalescent COVID-19. PBMCs, B-cell-depleted T cells, or T cells were the source of the cDNA or gDNA that made up the material.

The CDR3 runs 20 residues. Trimming pared 0 bases from V and 3 bases from J, leaving 24 bases between. Germline CDR1 is SGHVS and CDR2 is FQNEAQ. The data were produced by immunoSEQ multiplex PCR, yet TCRdb's version contains in-frame clones alone and is incomplete. The repertoire holds about 190,000 clones, with over 75% as singletons. The sequencing sample was made of peripheral blood. This receptor was taken from a woman of 80 years or more with active or convalescent COVID-19. The rearrangement uses TRBV7-8 and TRBJ2-1; a possible D gene is TRBD2 (7 bases). In nucleotides, the CDR3 is TGTGCCAGCAGCTTAGCTTACATTGATGCGGGGGCACTCCTCTACAATGAGCAGTTCTTC. Its translation: CASSLAYIDAGALLYNEQFF.